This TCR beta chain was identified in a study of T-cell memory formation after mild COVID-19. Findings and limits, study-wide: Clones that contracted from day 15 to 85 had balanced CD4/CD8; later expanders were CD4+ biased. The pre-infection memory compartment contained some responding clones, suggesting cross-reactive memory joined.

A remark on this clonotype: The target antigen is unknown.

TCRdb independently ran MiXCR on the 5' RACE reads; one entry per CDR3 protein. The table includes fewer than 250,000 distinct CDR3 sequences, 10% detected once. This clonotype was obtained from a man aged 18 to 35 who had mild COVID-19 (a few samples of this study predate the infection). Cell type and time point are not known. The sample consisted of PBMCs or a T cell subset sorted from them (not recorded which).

The CDR3 region has the DNA TGTGCCAGCAGCTTATGGCAGGGGGCGACCCAGTACTTC. Encoded protein: CASSLWQGATQYF. V and J are TRBV7-2 and TRBJ2-5, with 8 bases that match TRBD1. Looked up from germline, CDR1 is SGHTA and CDR2 is FQGNSA. This CDR3 spans 13 amino acids. Germline trimming cut 2 bases from V and 7 bases from J; bases unmatched to any gene: 3.